This TCR beta chain was recorded in a study of post-analysis software for immune sequencing data. Overall study results and limits: Four or five TRBV segments (TRBV5-6, TRBV5-1 and TRBV20-1 among them) occurred more frequently in patients than in controls.

In its sample, this clonotype was seen a few times. Antigen unknown. V was pared by 5 bases and J by 4 bases, with 24 bases between. The V gene's germline CDR1 is SEHNR and CDR2 FQNEAQ (reference sequence). There are 18 residues in the CDR3. Unique-molecular-identifier-tagged TCR beta cDNA libraries were used. TCRdb ran MiXCR on the PCR reads and lists one entry per CDR3 protein. This table holds hundreds of thousands of distinct CDR3 sequences, 25% to 30% found once. The chain employs TRBV7-9 and TRBJ1-5, with D perhaps TRBD1 (5 bases). The sequence was collected from a girl aged 10-17 years with multiple sclerosis. The specimen was blood. The CDR3, as DNA: TGTGCCAGCAGCAGTAGTCGGCAGGGAATATCAGGGAATCAGCCCCAGCATTTT. Encoded protein: CASSSSRQGISGNQPQHF.